This is a list of T cell receptor beta chains from one sample in a study of T cells in Graves' hyperthyroidism and ophthalmopathy. TCRdb re-analysed the multiplex PCR reads in MiXCR, keeping a single row per CDR3 protein. The sample includes some 500,000 distinct CDR3 sequences, 13% to 15% of them seen just once. Sample: blood. The receptor source for this set is a young woman with Graves' hyperthyroidism. CDR3s include the opening cysteine and the closing phenylalanine or tryptophan. D genes are given only for firm matches. Clone size is stated in some rows and not others, as once, few, many or a class when expanded.

J,size,V,length,D,CDR3,DNA
TRBJ1-6,many,TRBV12-3/TRBV12-4,17,NA,CASSQSFTGILNSPLHF,TGTGCCAGCAGTCAATCCTTTACTGGGATTCTTAATTCACCCCTCCACTTT
TRBJ2-5,many,TRBV3-1,16,TRBD1,CASSHRRDRVRETQYF,TGTGCCAGCAGCCACCGCCGGGACAGGGTTCGGGAGACCCAGTACTTC
TRBJ2-4,few,TRBV13,13,NA,CASSSTSRNIQYF,TGTGCCAGCAGCTCTACTTCACGAAACATTCAGTACTTC
TRBJ2-2,many,TRBV2,16,TRBD1,CASLRDRGSNTGELFF,TGTGCCAGCCTTAGAGACAGGGGATCAAACACCGGGGAGCTGTTTTTT
TRBJ2-3,NA,TRBV9,14,TRBD2,CASGLAGVQDTQYF,TGTGCCAGCGGACTAGCGGGGGTACAAGATACGCAGTATTTT
TRBJ2-1,few,TRBV20-1,15,NA,CSATPGTPSGDEQFF,TGCAGTGCTACCCCCGGGACTCCCTCCGGGGATGAGCAGTTCTTC
TRBJ2-1,NA,TRBV6-2/TRBV6-3,16,NA,CASSYGGGDPYNEQFF,TGTGCCAGCAGTTACGGCGGCGGGGACCCTTACAATGAGCAGTTCTTC
TRBJ2-5,many,TRBV19,16,TRBD2,CASSIRGDAIKETQYF,TGTGCCAGTAGTATCCGGGGGGACGCAATAAAAGAGACCCAGTACTTC
TRBJ2-3,many,TRBV6-5,19,TRBD2,CASSYKLAGVSGRTDTQYF,TGTGCCAGCAGTTATAAACTAGCGGGAGTATCGGGTCGGACAGATACGCAGTATTTT
TRBJ2-1,many,TRBV12-3/TRBV12-4,15,TRBD2,CASSLRLAGAREQFF,TGTGCCAGCAGTTTAAGGCTAGCGGGAGCCAGAGAGCAGTTCTTC
TRBJ2-1,many,TRBV3-1,16,NA,CASSQDRQGGYNEQFF,TGTGCCAGCAGCCAAGATCGCCAGGGTGGGTACAATGAGCAGTTCTTC
TRBJ1-6,many,TRBV9,16,TRBD1,CASSTKGQGLNSPLHF,TGTGCCAGCAGCACAAAAGGACAGGGGCTCAATTCACCCCTCCACTTT
TRBJ1-2,many,TRBV9,16,TRBD1,CASSVATGVANYGYTF,TGTGCCAGCAGCGTAGCGACAGGGGTAGCTAACTATGGCTACACCTTC
TRBJ2-5,many,TRBV25-1,18,NA,CASSDHTRNPRAQETQYF,TGTGCCAGCAGTGACCACACCAGGAATCCCCGCGCACAAGAGACCCAGTACTTC
TRBJ2-5,NA,TRBV5-1,17,TRBD2,CASSPGLAGGKQETQYF,TGCGCCAGCAGCCCCGGACTAGCGGGTGGTAAACAAGAGACCCAGTACTTC
TRBJ1-5,many,TRBV27,16,NA,CASSFGDRYSNQPQHF,TGTGCCAGCAGTTTCGGGGACCGGTATAGCAATCAGCCCCAGCATTTT
TRBJ1-1,many,TRBV27,13,NA,CASSFRENTEAFF,TGTGCCAGCAGTTTCCGAGAGAACACTGAAGCTTTCTTT
TRBJ2-5,few,TRBV27,15,TRBD1,CASSSGQGGVETQYF,TGTGCCAGCAGTTCCGGACAGGGTGGGGTAGAGACCCAGTACTTC
TRBJ1-1,many,TRBV7-9,14,TRBD1,CASSGTALNTEAFF,TGTGCCAGCAGCGGGACAGCCCTGAACACTGAAGCTTTCTTT
TRBJ1-1,many,TRBV5-1,15,NA,CASSLFDPMTTEAFF,TGCGCCAGCAGCCTATTTGACCCAATGACCACTGAAGCTTTCTTT
TRBJ1-1,many,TRBV18,13,TRBD1,CASLLRQGEEAFF,TGTGCCAGCTTACTTAGACAGGGGGAGGAAGCTTTCTTT
TRBJ1-2,many,TRBV25-1,14,TRBD1,CASRGTGEGFGYTF,TGTGCCAGCAGGGGGACAGGGGAAGGATTCGGCTACACCTTC
TRBJ2-5,NA,TRBV5-1,16,TRBD1,CASSRKQGVLRETQYF,TGCGCCAGCAGCCGGAAACAGGGGGTCTTAAGAGAGACCCAGTACTTC
TRBJ2-1,few,TRBV6-1,12,NA,CATRLVGHEQFF,TGTGCCACCAGACTAGTTGGCCATGAGCAGTTCTTC